This entry lists 22 T cell receptor beta chains sequenced from one sample in a study of cytomegalovirus exposure and HLA in healthy donors. PCR involved 60 Vbeta and 13 Jbeta primers. Some clones are missing from TCRdb's copy, which holds only in-frame ones; the method was immunoSEQ multiplex PCR. This table has more than 95,000 clones, 80% to 85% appearing once. The sample comprised PBMCs. These receptors were collected from a man aged 30 to 45 in good health and CMV-seropositive.

As for this clone: This sample also contains other DNA sequences that code for the same CDR3. This chain connects TRBV19 to TRBJ1-3; D not certain. The germline V gene encodes CDR1 LNHDA and CDR2 SQIVND (reference sequence). The CDR3 is made up of 13 amino acids. V was pared by 5 bases and J by 0 bases, with 5 bases between. The CDR3 region is CASSFSSGNTIYF. In DNA form, the CDR3 reads TGTGCCAGTAGTTTCAGCTCTGGAAACACCATATATTTT.

The genes are TRBV7-9 and TRBJ2-7; a possible D gene is TRBD2 (5 bases). The CDR3 extends over 14 amino acids. CDR1 SEHNR and CDR2 FQNEAQ come from the germline V gene (reference sequence). V dropped 4 bases and J dropped 7 bases, with 17 bases sitting between them. For the CDR3, the DNA is TGTGCCAGCAGCTCATTTAACGCCTCGGGGGAGCAGTACTTC. Protein product: CASSSFNASGEQYF.

This chain links TRBV5-4 with TRBJ2-1; 15 nucleotides agree with TRBD2. J was trimmed by 1 base and V by 5 bases; bases with no gene match: 4. This CDR3 is 17 amino acids long. The germline CDR1 and CDR2 sequences are SGHNT and YYREEE (reference sequence). The CDR3 loop reads CASRPGTSGGSYNEQFF. The CDR3 DNA follows: TGTGCCAGCAGACCCGGGACTAGCGGGGGGTCCTACAATGAGCAGTTCTTC.

This chain joins TRBV27 and TRBJ1-6; a weak D match, TRBD1 (5 bases). The germline V and J ends were trimmed by 4 bases and 6 bases, with 16 bases remaining between them. The CDR3 is made up of 16 amino acids. From germline, CDR1 is MNHEY and CDR2 SMNVEV (reference sequence). CDR3 residues: CASSSPGGLANSPLHF. The CDR3 DNA follows: TGTGCCAGCAGTTCCCCCGGGGGGTTAGCTAATTCACCCCTCCACTTT.

The V call is TRBV4-3, the J call TRBJ1-2; D is unresolved. Trimming took off 1 base at V and 8 bases at J, with 14 bases between the two ends. Germline V gene sequence: CDR1 LGHNA, CDR2 YSLEER. The CDR3 covers 14 residues. In DNA form, the CDR3 reads TGCGCCAGCAGCCAAGTCGACGCGAGAGGGGGCTACACCTTC. Translated, it gives CASSQVDARGGYTF.

This clone is a singleton in its sample. The J gene is TRBJ1-4, the V gene TRBV5-1; tentative D call: TRBD1 (5 bases). V was trimmed by 1 base and J by 8 bases, leaving 12 bases between them. The CDR3 loop spans 14 amino acids. The germline CDR1 and CDR2 sequences are SGHRS and YFSETQ. The CDR3 region has the DNA TGCGCCAGCAGCTTGAGGCAGGGTAACGAAAAACTGTTTTTT. Translated, it gives CASSLRQGNEKLFF.

CDR3: CASSIEGTYGYTF. The CDR3 nucleotides read TGTGCCAGTAGTATAGAGGGCACCTATGGCTACACCTTC. The chain has TRBV19 and TRBJ1-2; no clear D gene. The CDR3 length is 13 residues. V lost 0 bases and J 4 bases, leaving 6 bases between the germline ends. The germline V gene has CDR1 LNHDA and CDR2 SQIVND (reference sequence).

This rearrangement joins TRBV18 to TRBJ2-5; TRBD1 might be the D (5 bases). The CDR3 totals 14 residues. V gave up 4 bases and J gave up 4 bases, with 13 bases separating them. From germline, CDR1 is KGHSH and CDR2 LQKENI. The CDR3 reads CASSQGLGSETQYF. In nucleotides, the CDR3 is TGTGCCAGCTCACAGGGGCTGGGTTCAGAGACCCAGTACTTC.

This clone was counted only a few times. The chain uses TRBV4-1 and TRBJ1-1; D call uncertain. V gave up 4 bases and J gave up 0 bases, with 12 bases separating them. There are 15 residues in the CDR3. Germline V CDR1 and CDR2: MGHRA, YSYEKL. In DNA form, the CDR3 reads TGCGCCAGCAGCCCCCGAGCGGTGCTGAACACTGAAGCTTTCTTT. This gives the protein CASSPRAVLNTEAFF.

The chain joins TRBV21-1 to TRBJ2-7; the D segment call TRBD2 is taken from the table without a DNA check. TRBV21-1 is recorded as a pseudogene. CDR3 size: 17 residues. CDR3 residues: CASSKAHQAGAPYEQYF. CDR3 coding DNA: TGTGCCAGCAGCAAAGCGCATCAGGCGGGGGCACCCTACGAGCAGTACTTC.

The chain is built from TRBV11-3 and TRBJ2-1; TRBD2 aligns across 7 bases. With V trimmed by 5 bases and J by 2 bases, 0 bases remained unmatched. The CDR3 covers 13 residues. CDR1 and CDR2 (germline): SGHNT, YENEEA. CDR3 amino acids: CASSRGAYNEQFF. CDR3 coding DNA: TGTGCCAGCAGCCGGGGGGCCTACAATGAGCAGTTCTTC.

The gene calls are TRBV7-9 and TRBJ1-1, with 7 bases matching TRBD1. From germline, CDR1 is SEHNR and CDR2 FQNEAQ (reference sequence). The V and J ends lost 5 bases and 4 bases, in that order; junction bases with no gene match: 13. This CDR3 region has 16 residues. The CDR3 is CASSPPGVQGSTEAFF. CDR3 bases: TGTGCCAGCAGCCCCCCCGGGGTACAGGGGAGCACTGAAGCTTTCTTT.

This sequence joins TRBV7-2 and TRBJ1-4; D not certain. Germline CDR1 SGHTA, CDR2 FQGNSA. The CDR3 length is 15 residues. Trimming removed 2 bases at V and 0 bases at J, with 7 bases between. The CDR3 reads CASSLRSPTNEKLFF. The CDR3 DNA follows: TGTGCCAGCAGCTTAAGGAGCCCAACTAATGAAAAACTGTTTTTT.

The J gene is TRBJ1-3, the V gene TRBV6-5; D is unclear. Germline CDR1 reads MNHEY; CDR2 reads SVGAGI. Trimming stripped 8 bases from V and 2 bases from J, with 10 bases between. This CDR3 is built from 13 residues. The CDR3 DNA reads TGTGCCAGCGGTGACGGGGCTGGAAACACCATATATTTT. This gives the protein CASGDGAGNTIYF.

This clone has only one observation. This sequence joins TRBV7-9 and TRBJ1-2; a possible D gene is TRBD1 (6 bases). Trimming left V 5 bases short and J 4 bases short, with 11 bases between. The length of the CDR3 is 13 residues. CDR1 and CDR2 (germline): SEHNR, FQNEAQ (reference sequence). CDR3 residues: CASSLPTGYGYTF. CDR3 coding DNA: TGTGCCAGCAGCCTGCCGACAGGCTATGGCTACACCTTC.

The genes are TRBV5-1 and TRBJ2-1; 15 bases are a match to TRBD2. Trimming at V came to 5 bases and at J to 6 bases, leaving 9 bases not matched to a gene. Germline-derived CDR1 and CDR2 are SGHRS and YFSETQ. This CDR3 region has 17 residues. The CDR3 loop is CASREPGLAGGINEQFF. The CDR3 DNA reads as TGCGCCAGCAGGGAACCGGGACTAGCGGGGGGAATCAATGAGCAGTTCTTC.

The J gene is TRBJ2-5, the V gene TRBV5-1; 10 positions agree with TRBD2. The CDR3 spans 16 residues. With 5 bases clipped from V and 5 bases from J, the junction kept 12 bases outside the gene matches. Germline CDR1 and CDR2: SGHRS and YFSETQ. CDR3 sequence reads: CASSSSTSGGVETQYF. The CDR3 DNA follows: TGCGCCAGCAGTTCTAGCACCAGCGGGGGGGTTGAGACCCAGTACTTC.

This rearrangement joins TRBV4-1 to TRBJ1-6; perhaps TRBD1 as D (6 bases). The germline gives CDR1 MGHRA, CDR2 YSYEKL. There are 16 residues in the CDR3. V shed 4 bases and J shed 6 bases, with 16 bases lying between them. The CDR3 DNA follows: TGCGCCAGCAGCCCACTTCTAGGGGGTTTTAATTCACCCCTCCACTTT. It specifies CASSPLLGGFNSPLHF.

The chain has TRBV5-6 and TRBJ2-7; maybe TRBD1 (6 bases). Germline loops: CDR1 SGHDT, CDR2 YYEEEE. Trimming removed 5 bases from V and 2 bases from J, with 17 bases in between. The CDR3 has 15 amino acids. The CDR3 reads CASSPGQGWAYEQYF. As DNA, the CDR3 is TGTGCCAGCAGTCCCGGGCAGGGGTGGGCCTACGAGCAGTACTTC.

The rearrangement uses TRBV29-1 and TRBJ1-6, with 10 bases fitting TRBD1. Germline V lookup: CDR1 SQVTM, CDR2 ANQGSEA. The CDR3 is 14 residues long. Trimming at V came to 4 bases and at J to 8 bases, leaving 5 bases not matched to a gene. CDR3 residues: CSVGIGTGDSPLHF. The CDR3 nucleotides are TGCAGCGTTGGGATAGGGACAGGGGATTCACCCCTCCACTTT.

The CDR3 loop reads CSTPVSYEQYF. The CDR3 coding sequence is TGCAGTACCCCGGTTTCCTACGAGCAGTACTTC. The chain employs TRBV20-1 and TRBJ2-7; D not certain. The CDR3 covers 11 residues. CDR1 and CDR2 from the germline V gene are DFQATT and SNEGSKA (reference sequence). Trimming stripped 8 bases from V and 1 base from J, with 9 bases between.

The chain employs TRBV19 and TRBJ1-2; a weak D match, TRBD1 (5 bases). V was cut by 4 bases and J by 4 bases, with 16 bases left in between. CDR1 is LNHDA and CDR2 is SQIVND in the germline V gene (reference sequence). The CDR3 is 15 residues long. CDR3 nucleotide sequence: TGTGCCAGTAGTACGTCGTGGGGCAACGGCTATGGCTACACCTTC. This gives the protein CASSTSWGNGYGYTF. The full variable domain, rest sourced from reference TRBV19 and TRBJ1-2, is DGGITQSPKYLFRKEGQNVTLSCEQNLNHDAMYWYRQDPGQGLRLIYYSQIVNDFQKGDIAEGYSVSREKKESFPLTVTSAQKNPTAFYLCASSTSWGNGYGYTFGSGTRLTVV.